A single sample gave rise to the 16 T cell receptor beta chains below, sequenced in a study of cytomegalovirus exposure and HLA in healthy donors (dated by TCRdb to about 2017). Receptor amplification or capture employed the immunoSEQ multiplex PCR assay. A mixture of 60 forward primers for TCR Vbeta segments and 13 reverse primers for TCR Jbeta segments was used in the multiplex PCR. As stored in TCRdb, this immuneACCESS dataset retains in-frame rearrangements with V and J assigned. A fraction of the clones does not appear; measured against another copy, unresolved V genes explain less than half of the discrepancy, and the remainder lacks a known reason. The sample records about 130,000 clones, 65% to 80% of which are singletons. Jointly, the top ten make up over 1.5% of the sample. Sequencing input: PBMCs. Source of these receptors: a human donor in good health.

The J gene is TRBJ1-1, the V gene TRBV5-6; 8 bases are a match to TRBD1. Per the germline V gene, CDR1 is SGHDT and CDR2 is YYEEEE. CDR3 size: 14 residues. J lost 1 base, V lost 4 bases, and 3 bases had no gene match. CDR3 sequence (DNA): TGTGCCAGCAGCCCCCAGGGGGCGAACACTGAAGCTTTCTTT. Encoded protein: CASSPQGANTEAFF.

V gene TRBV6-6 combines with J gene TRBJ2-3, with D maybe TRBD1 (6 bases). This CDR3 comprises 16 residues. V was pared by 2 bases and J by 2 bases, with 14 bases between. CDR1 and CDR2 from the germline V gene are MNHNY and SVGAGI (reference sequence). For the CDR3, the DNA is TGTGCCAGCAGTTACGGCAAACGGGGACACACAGATACGCAGTATTTT. Translated, it gives CASSYGKRGHTDTQYF.

The chain couples TRBV12-2 to TRBJ2-7; TRBD1 was called by the table and not checked on the DNA. TRBV12-2 is described as a pseudogene. CDR3 length: 17 residues. The chain's CDR3 is CASRLVIRGPFSYEQYF. The DNA for the CDR3 is TGTGCAAGTCGCTTAGTTATTAGGGGCCCGTTCTCCTACGAGCAGTACTTC.

The chain combines TRBV9 with TRBJ2-7, with 7 bases matching TRBD1. This CDR3 is built from 14 residues. The V segment lost 2 bases and the J segment 1 base; nucleotides outside the gene matches: 3. CDR1 SGDLS and CDR2 YYNGEE come from the germline V gene. The CDR3 loop reads CASSVGQVSYEQYF. Here the CDR3 DNA reads TGTGCCAGCAGCGTCGGACAGGTTTCCTACGAGCAGTACTTC. The whole variable domain, remainder taken from reference TRBV9 and TRBJ2-7, is DSGVTQTPKHLITATGQRVTLRCSPRSGDLSVYWYQQSLDQGLQFLIQYYNGEERAKGNILERFSAQQFPDLHSELNLSSLELGDSALYFCASSVGQVSYEQYFGPGTRLTVT.

The V and J genes are TRBV5-1 and TRBJ2-5; 11 bases fit TRBD2. Trimming took 4 bases from V and 4 from J; bases not matched to a gene: 6. This CDR3 contains 15 residues. Per germline, CDR1 SGHRS and CDR2 YFSETQ. CDR3 protein: CASSSTSGRTETQYF. Written as DNA, the CDR3 is TGCGCCAGCAGCAGCACTAGCGGGAGAACAGAGACCCAGTACTTC. Drawing the rest from reference TRBV5-1 and TRBJ2-5, the complete variable domain is KAGVTQTPRYLIKTRGQQVTLSCSPISGHRSVSWYQQTPGQGLQFLFEYFSETQRNKGNFPGRFSGRQFSNSRSEMNVSTLELGDSALYLCASSSTSGRTETQYFGPGTRLLVL.

This clone was observed a handful of times. The J gene is TRBJ2-1, the V gene TRBV18; 8 bases match TRBD2. The J segment lost 6 bases and the V segment lost 5 bases, leaving 6 bases of the junction unmatched. The CDR3 is 14 residues long. The V gene's germline CDR1 is KGHSH and CDR2 LQKENI. The chain's CDR3 is CASSKPGTSNEQFF. The CDR3 nucleotides are TGTGCCAGCTCAAAACCGGGGACTAGCAATGAGCAGTTCTTC.

This clone has only a few counts. The CDR3 reads CASRPLTGGNEAFF. CDR3 in DNA: TGTGCCAGCAGGCCTCTCACAGGGGGCAATGAAGCTTTCTTT. This chain connects TRBV2 to TRBJ1-1; TRBD1 agrees at 9 bases. The CDR3 length is 14 residues. Germline V lookup: CDR1 SNHLY, CDR2 FYNNEI. V lost 6 bases to trimming and J lost 7 bases; unmatched junction nucleotides: 9.

In regard to this clone: One end of the junction does not line up with germline, which may come from a read error. This chain links TRBV7-9 with TRBJ2-5; a weak D match, TRBD2 (6 bases). The CDR3 runs to 13 residues. CDR1 and CDR2 from the germline V gene are SEHNR and FQNEAQ (reference sequence). CDR3 DNA: TGTGCCGGCAGCCCCGGGAGCTCGAAGACCCAGTACTTC. It is translated as CAGSPGSSKTQYF.

This clone was found once. The CDR3 is CASSKDRNTEAFF. Written as DNA, the CDR3 is TGCGCCAGCAGCAAGGACAGGAACACTGAAGCTTTCTTT. The V call is TRBV5-1, the J call TRBJ1-1, with D tentatively TRBD1 (6 bases). This CDR3 contains 13 residues. Trimming removed 4 bases at V and 1 base at J, with 8 bases between. Germline loops: CDR1 SGHRS, CDR2 YFSETQ.

The chain couples TRBV7-6 to TRBJ2-3; D possibly corresponds to TRBD2 (5 bases). Germline CDR1 reads SGHVS; CDR2 reads FNYEAQ. This CDR3 comprises 16 residues. V lost 3 bases, J lost 4 bases, and 17 bases lay in between. The CDR3 DNA reads TGTGCCAGCAGCTTGCCTAGCCTTACGAGTTCAGATACGCAGTATTTT. Its protein product is CASSLPSLTSSDTQYF.

In this sample, this clone turned up a few times. This rearrangement joins TRBV28 to TRBJ2-1; 13 bases are a match to TRBD2. The germline V gene encodes CDR1 MDHEN and CDR2 SYDVKM. The CDR3 is 15 amino acids. V dropped 5 bases and J dropped 5; count of bases not matched to a gene: 3. The CDR3 DNA sequence: TGTGCCAGCAGTCCCGGACTAGCGGGAGACAATGAGCAGTTCTTC. The encoded protein is CASSPGLAGDNEQFF.

This rearrangement joins TRBV6-5 to TRBJ2-1; possible D gene TRBD1, 6 bases. CDR1 is MNHEY, CDR2 SVGAGI, per germline. V gave up 6 bases and J gave up 2 bases, with 14 bases separating them. The CDR3 is 15 residues long. CDR3 sequence: CASSTTGTTYNEQFF. Here the CDR3 DNA reads TGTGCCAGCAGCACCACCGGGACAACCTACAATGAGCAGTTCTTC.

The rearrangement joins TRBV11-2 to TRBJ2-7; the D gene is possibly TRBD1 (6 bases). This CDR3 comprises 14 residues. CDR1 SGHAT and CDR2 FQNNGV come from the germline V gene. V lost 4 bases, J lost 3 bases, and 13 bases lay in between. The CDR3, as DNA: TGTGCCAGCAGCTACAGGGCGGAGTTCTACGAGCAGTACTTC. Translating gives CASSYRAEFYEQYF.

This rearrangement joins TRBV2 to TRBJ1-5; TRBD1 is a possible D gene (5 bases). Trimming left V 4 bases short and J 3 bases short, with 13 bases between. Germline V CDR1 and CDR2: SNHLY, FYNNEI. This CDR3 is built from 15 residues. The CDR3 sequence is CASSGDGQVNQPQHF. In DNA form, the CDR3 reads TGTGCCAGCAGTGGAGACGGACAAGTCAATCAGCCCCAGCATTTT.

This rearrangement joins TRBV6-5 to TRBJ2-3, with D possibly TRBD2 on 5 matching bases. The CDR3 totals 13 residues. Looked up from germline, CDR1 is MNHEY and CDR2 is SVGAGI. V was cut by 2 bases and J by 6 bases, with 9 bases left in between. CDR3 nucleotide sequence: TGTGCCAGCAGTTACCCCGCTAGCGATACGCAGTATTTT. Translating gives CASSYPASDTQYF.

This clone has only a few counts. The rearrangement uses TRBV6-5 and TRBJ2-1, with 8 bases fitting TRBD2. V gave up 7 bases and J gave up 9 bases; unmatched junction bases: 5. CDR3 length: 12 amino acids. CDR1 and CDR2 from the germline V gene are MNHEY and SVGAGI. This chain's CDR3 is CASKAGGGEQFF. The CDR3, as DNA: TGTGCCAGCAAGGCGGGAGGTGGTGAGCAGTTCTTC.